This is a list of T cell receptor beta chains from one sample in a study of cytomegalovirus exposure and HLA in healthy donors. TCRdb's copy holds only in-frame clones and misses some; the assay was immunoSEQ multiplex PCR. The repertoire holds about 140,000 clones, with around 80% as singletons. The sequencing input was PBMCs. Receptors originate from a female donor in good health and CMV-seronegative. Both conserved end residues are part of each CDR3. D genes are given only for firm matches. For some rows the clone size is stated as once, few or many, or as a class when expanded; others skip it.

CDR3: CASSLAADYGYTF; DNA: TGTGCCAGCAGCTTGGCGGCGGACTATGGCTACACCTTC; D: -; V: TRBV5-6; J: TRBJ1-2; size: -
CDR3: CAWSVGGTDTQYF; DNA: TGTGCCTGGAGTGTAGGGGGCACAGATACGCAGTATTTT; D: -; V: TRBV30; J: TRBJ2-3; size: -
CDR3: CASSQGQWNIEAFF; DNA: TGCGCCAGCAGCCAAGGACAGTGGAACATTGAAGCTTTCTTT; D: -; V: TRBV4-1; J: TRBJ1-1; size: few
CDR3: CASSLGLDADTQYF; DNA: TGCGCCAGCAGCTTGGGACTAGATGCAGATACGCAGTATTTT; D: -; V: TRBV5-1; J: TRBJ2-3; size: -
CDR3: CASSYWGEHNEQFF; DNA: TGTGCCAGCAGTTACTGGGGGGAACACAATGAGCAGTTCTTC; D: -; V: TRBV6-5; J: TRBJ2-1; size: -
CDR3: CASSTVPGQGAEEQYF; DNA: TGTGCCAGCTCAACCGTACCGGGACAGGGGGCAGAAGAGCAGTACTTC; D: TRBD1; V: TRBV18; J: TRBJ2-7; size: -
CDR3: CASNGWARNTEAFF; DNA: TGTGCCAGTAACGGCTGGGCGAGGAACACTGAAGCTTTCTTT; D: -; V: TRBV19; J: TRBJ1-1; size: -
CDR3: CASSYNRGSYGYTF; DNA: TGTGCCAGCAGTTACAACAGGGGTTCCTATGGCTACACCTTC; D: TRBD1; V: TRBV6-5; J: TRBJ1-2; size: -
CDR3: CASSRSWDTSGTYNEQFF; DNA: TGTGCCAGCAGCCGATCATGGGATACTAGCGGGACCTACAATGAGCAGTTCTTC; D: TRBD2; V: TRBV4-2; J: TRBJ2-1; size: -
CDR3: CASSPRQGVTYEQYF; DNA: TGTGCCAGTAGTCCCAGACAGGGGGTCACCTACGAGCAGTACTTC; D: TRBD1; V: TRBV19; J: TRBJ2-7; size: -
CDR3: CASSYFGGNEQFF; DNA: TGTGCCAGCAGTTACTTCGGGGGTAATGAGCAGTTCTTC; D: -; V: TRBV6-5; J: TRBJ2-1; size: -
CDR3: CASSEGATWFF; DNA: TGTGCCAGCAGTGAAGGAGCTACGTGGTTCTTC; D: -; V: TRBV6-1; J: TRBJ2-1; size: few
CDR3: CASSQGLAGEQYF; DNA: TGTGCCAGCAGCCAAGGACTAGCGGGCGAGCAGTACTTC; D: TRBD2; V: TRBV6-5; J: TRBJ2-7; size: -
CDR3: CASSGGHEQYF; DNA: TGTGCCAGCAGCGGAGGCCACGAGCAGTACTTC; D: -; V: TRBV7-6; J: TRBJ2-7; size: -
CDR3: CASSERLAGSSGANVLTF; DNA: TGTGCCAGCAGTGAACGTCTAGCGGGTAGCTCTGGGGCCAACGTCCTGACTTTC; D: TRBD2; V: TRBV2; J: TRBJ2-6; size: -
CDR3: CASILGGAYGYTF; DNA: TGTGCCAGCATTCTGGGGGGGGCCTATGGCTACACCTTC; D: -; V: TRBV6-4; J: TRBJ1-2; size: -
CDR3: CASSQQGVFGSYEQYF; DNA: TGTGCCAGCAGTCAGCAGGGGGTTTTCGGGTCCTACGAGCAGTACTTC; D: TRBD1; V: TRBV25-1; J: TRBJ2-7; size: -
CDR3: CASSFRNTEAFF; DNA: TGTGCCAGCAGTTTTAGGAACACTGAAGCTTTCTTT; D: -; V: TRBV28; J: TRBJ1-1; size: -
CDR3: CASSTQGGTNEKLFF; DNA: TGTGCCAGCAGTACCCAGGGAGGAACTAATGAAAAACTGTTTTTT; D: -; V: TRBV28; J: TRBJ1-4; size: -
CDR3: CSVEVLDNGQYF; DNA: TGCAGCGTTGAAGTGCTTGACAACGGGCAGTACTTC; D: -; V: TRBV29-1; J: TRBJ2-7; size: -
CDR3: CASSHGTTLNYEQYF; DNA: TGTGCCAGCAGCCACGGGACTACCCTAAACTACGAGCAGTACTTC; D: TRBD2; V: TRBV14; J: TRBJ2-7; size: few
CDR3: CASGLVRPGQGTYEQYF; DNA: TGTGCTAGTGGTTTGGTACGCCCTGGACAGGGGACCTACGAGCAGTACTTC; D: TRBD1; V: TRBV12-5; J: TRBJ2-7; size: once
CDR3: CASSFYGGETQYF; DNA: TGTGCCAGCTCCTTTTACGGGGGAGAGACCCAGTACTTC; D: -; V: TRBV18; J: TRBJ2-5; size: -
CDR3: CASSFWTGSTYGYTF; DNA: TGTGCCAGCAGCTTCTGGACAGGGTCGACCTATGGCTACACCTTC; D: TRBD1; V: TRBV14; J: TRBJ1-2; size: -
CDR3: CASSPQGTGANVLTF; DNA: TGTGCCAGCAGTCCACAGGGGACTGGGGCCAACGTCCTGACTTTC; D: TRBD1; V: TRBV28; J: TRBJ2-6; size: -
CDR3: CAISAGNYGYTF; DNA: TGTGCCATCAGTGCGGGGAACTATGGCTACACCTTC; D: -; V: TRBV10-3; J: TRBJ1-2; size: -
CDR3: CASSLGTSGYNEQFF; DNA: TGCGCCAGCAGCCTAGGGACTAGCGGCTACAATGAGCAGTTCTTC; D: TRBD2; V: TRBV5-1; J: TRBJ2-1; size: -
CDR3: CASSVSGGTDTQYF; DNA: TGTGCCAGCAGCGTTAGCGGGGGCACAGATACGCAGTATTTT; D: TRBD2; V: TRBV5-8; J: TRBJ2-3; size: -
CDR3: CAWGTGGAELFF; DNA: TGTGCCTGGGGGACAGGGGGCGCAGAGCTGTTTTTT; D: TRBD1; V: TRBV30; J: TRBJ2-2; size: -
CDR3: CASGDRNTEAFF; DNA: TGCGCCAGCGGGGACAGGAACACTGAAGCTTTCTTT; D: TRBD1; V: TRBV10-1; J: TRBJ1-1; size: -
CDR3: CASSLGGYSNQPQHF; DNA: TGTGCCAGCAGTTTAGGGGGGTATAGCAATCAGCCCCAGCATTTT; D: -; V: TRBV28; J: TRBJ1-5; size: -
CDR3: CASSEALRTGGEETQYF; DNA: TGTGCCAGCAGTGAAGCGCTTCGGACAGGAGGAGAAGAGACCCAGTACTTC; D: TRBD1; V: TRBV6-1; J: TRBJ2-5; size: once
CDR3: CASSQDVERGGPNEKLFF; DNA: TGCGCCAGCAGCCAAGATGTGGAGCGTGGCGGGCCTAATGAAAAACTGTTTTTT; D: -; V: TRBV4-1; J: TRBJ1-4; size: -
CDR3: CASSGGQGNEQYF; DNA: TGTGCCAGCAGTGGGGGACAGGGAAACGAGCAGTACTTC; D: TRBD1; V: TRBV2; J: TRBJ2-7; size: -
CDR3: CASSEARTPSGYTF; DNA: TGTGCCAGCAGTGAAGCGAGGACTCCCTCTGGCTACACCTTC; D: -; V: TRBV2; J: TRBJ1-2; size: few
CDR3: CASSAVTSGRDYNEQFF; DNA: TGTGCCAGCAGCGCGGTCACTAGCGGGAGGGACTACAATGAGCAGTTCTTC; D: TRBD2; V: TRBV9; J: TRBJ2-1; size: -
CDR3: CASSIQGSTDTQYF; DNA: TGTGCCAGTAGTATACAGGGGAGCACAGATACGCAGTATTTT; D: -; V: TRBV19; J: TRBJ2-3; size: -
CDR3: CASSISQNTGELFF; DNA: TGTGCCAGTAGTATATCACAGAACACCGGGGAGCTGTTTTTT; D: -; V: TRBV19; J: TRBJ2-2; size: few
CDR3: CASSTRGDLETQYF; DNA: TGTGCCAGCTCTACGCGGGGGGACCTTGAGACCCAGTACTTC; D: TRBD2; V: TRBV18; J: TRBJ2-5; size: -
CDR3: CASSDRVDTQYF; DNA: TGTGCCAGCAGTGATCGGGTAGATACGCAGTATTTT; D: -; V: TRBV2; J: TRBJ2-3; size: once
CDR3: CASSASDRGPYNEQFF; DNA: TGCGCCAGCAGTGCCTCGGACAGGGGCCCCTACAATGAGCAGTTCTTC; D: TRBD1; V: TRBV10-2; J: TRBJ2-1; size: -
CDR3: CASSEGQGGSYNEQFF; DNA: TGTGCCAGCAGTGAGGGGCAGGGGGGCTCCTACAATGAGCAGTTCTTC; D: -; V: TRBV6-4; J: TRBJ2-1; size: few
CDR3: CATYGQNSRGEKLFF; DNA: TGTGCCACCTACGGACAGAATTCAAGGGGAGAAAAACTGTTTTTT; D: -; V: TRBV6-5; J: TRBJ1-4; size: -
CDR3: CASSYRLAGITDTQYF; DNA: TGTGCCAGCAGTTACAGGCTAGCGGGAATCACAGATACGCAGTATTTT; D: TRBD2; V: TRBV6-5; J: TRBJ2-3; size: -
CDR3: CASTKTGVGGAFF; DNA: TGTGCCAGCACCAAGACAGGGGTGGGGGGAGCTTTCTTT; D: TRBD1; V: TRBV6-6; J: TRBJ1-1; size: few
CDR3: CASSLGRANTEAFF; DNA: TGTGCCAGCAGCTTGGGGAGGGCGAACACTGAAGCTTTCTTT; D: -; V: TRBV5-6; J: TRBJ1-1; size: -
CDR3: CARSLRERRELSEQYF; DNA: TGTGCCAGAAGCTTGAGGGAGCGGCGGGAGTTAAGCGAGCAGTACTTC; D: TRBD2; V: TRBV5-3; J: TRBJ2-7; size: once
CDR3: CASSPLGPNYEQYF; DNA: TGTGCCAGCAGTCCGCTGGGGCCCAACTACGAGCAGTACTTC; D: -; V: TRBV27; J: TRBJ2-7; size: -
CDR3: CATRTGSGYTF; DNA: TGTGCCACCCGGACAGGGTCTGGCTACACCTTC; D: TRBD1; V: TRBV27; J: TRBJ1-2; size: -
CDR3: CASSWGDGDSYEQYF; DNA: TGCGCCAGCAGCTGGGGTGACGGGGACTCCTACGAGCAGTACTTC; D: -; V: TRBV5-1; J: TRBJ2-7; size: -
CDR3: CASSGQEDTEAFF; DNA: TGTGCCAGCAGTGGACAGGAGGACACTGAAGCTTTCTTT; D: -; V: TRBV6-1; J: TRBJ1-1; size: few
CDR3: CASSEGHGTEAFF; DNA: TGTGCCAGCAGTGAGGGACACGGGACTGAAGCTTTCTTT; D: -; V: TRBV2; J: TRBJ1-1; size: -
CDR3: CASSPDRGPDSQYF; DNA: TGCGCCAGCAGCCCAGACAGGGGGCCCGATTCGCAGTATTTT; D: TRBD1; V: TRBV5-1; J: TRBJ2-3; size: -